This T cell receptor (beta chain) was identified in a study of Graves' ophthalmopathy and Graves' hyperthyroidism (dated 2018 in TCRdb). Study-level background: Peripheral blood was collected at initial diagnosis, prior to any treatment. The study used TCR beta repertoire signatures to distinguish Graves' ophthalmopathy from Graves' hyperthyroidism and to predict progression to ophthalmopathy. In total, some 130 blood samples were TCR-sequenced: under 45 ophthalmopathy, approximately 80 hyperthyroidism and some 17 hyperthyroidism-to-ophthalmopathy patients. A discovery set of 100 patients (under 45 ophthalmopathy, about 55 stable hyperthyroidism) was enrolled to explore V-J signatures distinguishing ophthalmopathy from hyperthyroidism. For independent validation, a separate cohort was made up of around 19 hyperthyroidism patients plus 17 patients who later progressed from hyperthyroidism to ophthalmopathy. In several hyperthyroidism patients, the T-cell repertoires found in thyroid tissue were compared with those found in blood. Following sampling, methimazole starting at 30 mg daily was administered to hyperthyroidism patients, and high-dose intravenous methylprednisolone was administered to ophthalmopathy patients. For training and testing, the roughly 100 patients in the discovery cohort were randomly divided in a 7:3 ratio. The full study reports these points: Most of the expanded thyroid clonotypes with a frequency above 0.001 were also detected in blood, and it was suggested that the thyroid immune response may be reflected by blood repertoires. In validation, the model predicted ophthalmopathy progression with about 64% sensitivity and 72.22% specificity; eleven to twelve predicted patients were CT-confirmed with GO in a median of approximately six months. Sample size was not statistically predetermined, and group allocation was not concealed from the investigators. Ophthalmopathy was separated from stable hyperthyroidism by the 13-signature model with around 89% sensitivity and roughly 82% specificity in cross-validation and with 80%/75% in the test set.

Hyperthyroidism was considered stable if no progression to ophthalmopathy occurred within 18 months of follow-up. Hyperthyroidism patients were newly diagnosed, were aged 18 to 65 years, and had a disease duration under 2 months. Patients with other autoimmune diseases, uncontrolled infections, pregnancy or lactation were excluded. Diagnosis relied on clinical symptoms, serum thyroxine, TRAb, thyroid ultrasound and orbital computed tomography. Using Ficoll-Paque density gradient centrifugation, PBMCs were isolated from about 10 ml of fresh peripheral blood. Trizol reagent was used to extract the total RNA, and its quality was then checked on an Agilent 2100 Bioanalyzer. Between the V and J ends, shortened by 5 bases and 8 bases respectively, the junction contains 19 bases. The CDR3 starts with the cysteine, ends with the phenylalanine, and has 15 residues. The entry retains the CDR3 DNA only, 45 bases that are in frame from base 1.

This clonotype was observed at least ten times. The specificity of this receptor is unknown. Base-call qualities are not available, and no considerably larger clone is one nucleotide away. TCR beta CDR3 regions were amplified from RNA transcripts for repertoire sequencing. The first round was an RT-PCR using HTBI primers with the Qiagen OneStep RT-PCR kit, and this first round was followed by a second-round multiplex PCR, then size selection and purification. Libraries were sequenced on an Illumina HiSeq2000 using paired-end 100 bp reads. The study's processing was this. SOAPnuke was used to process the reads, throwing out any read that had adapters, had uncalled bases, had a mean Phred below 15, or lacked an exact constant-primer or identifier match. COPE v1.2.5 was used to merge the high-quality paired reads. Unique nucleotide sequences were defined as clonotypes and aligned to IMGT TRB V, D and J references using MiTCR v1.1. The analysis was limited to V-J combinations with a frequency above 0.0001, which together covered 99% to 99.2% of the repertoires. For each V-J combination, a TCR clonal expansion and chaos score was defined as the ratio of F50 clonal expansion to chaos observed in the TCRdist matrix. Welch's t-statistics and random forest were used to narrow the features down to 13 V-J combinations, which were then fed into a naive Bayes classifier. The similarity between thyroid and blood repertoires was quantified using the Morisita-Horn index. The raw public reads went through TCRdb reprocessing: fastp at Q25, MiXCR clone calling, in-frame beta chains kept. Under each unique CDR3 protein, matching rows form one entry showing the most common genes and DNA. These V and J calls derive from TCRdb rather than the authors' analysis. In this sample the table shows hundreds of thousands of distinct CDR3 sequences, 22% of which occur a single time. The ten biggest clones cover around 6.5% of the sample.

The sequence was collected from a woman between 18 and 30 years old with stable Graves' hyperthyroidism. Some clones in this sample may be carry-over from other donors' samples. Donor details come from another sample of the same person, matched by shared clones. The sample taken for sequencing was peripheral blood. The V and J segments used are TRBV12-3 or TRBV12-4 and TRBJ2-4, with TRBD1 perhaps the D gene, on 6 matching bases. For the CDR3, the sequence is CASSPSTGGRDIQYF. The DNA sequence follows: TGTGCCAGCAGTCCCTCGACAGGAGGTAGGGACATTCAGTACTTC.